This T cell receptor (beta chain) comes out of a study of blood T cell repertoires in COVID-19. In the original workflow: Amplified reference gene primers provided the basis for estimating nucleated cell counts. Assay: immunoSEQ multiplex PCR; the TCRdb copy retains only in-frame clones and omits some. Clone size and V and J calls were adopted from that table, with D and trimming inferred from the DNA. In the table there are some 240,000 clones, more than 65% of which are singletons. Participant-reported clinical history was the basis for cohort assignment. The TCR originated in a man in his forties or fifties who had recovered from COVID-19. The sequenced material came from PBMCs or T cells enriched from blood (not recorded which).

The chain's CDR3 is CASSIGANEAFF. CDR3 sequence (DNA): TGTGCCAGTAGTATTGGGGCAAATGAAGCTTTCTTT. J is TRBJ1-1 and V is TRBV19; possibly TRBD1 for D (5 bases). V was pared by 3 bases and J by 7 bases, with 9 bases between. Per the germline V gene, CDR1 is LNHDA and CDR2 is SQIVND (reference sequence). The CDR3 length is 12 residues.